The 6 T cell receptor beta chains listed next were all sequenced from one sample in a study of cytomegalovirus exposure and HLA in healthy donors. A multiplex PCR was run with 60 Vbeta primers and 13 Jbeta primers. Method: immunoSEQ multiplex PCR; TCRdb's copy keeps in-frame clones and lacks some. The data hold 55,000 to 70,000 clones, with 70% to 90% observed a single time. Sequencing was performed on PBMCs. These receptors originate from a woman aged 25 to 39 in good health and CMV-seronegative.

The genes are TRBV7-6 and TRBJ2-7; 11 bases line up with TRBD2. In germline, CDR1 is SGHVS, CDR2 FNYEAQ. Trimming at V came to 4 bases and at J to 5 bases, leaving 7 bases not matched to a gene. CDR3 length: 15 amino acids. The CDR3 is CASSSLAGGPDEQYF. CDR3 DNA sequence: TGTGCCAGCAGCTCCTTAGCGGGAGGGCCGGACGAGCAGTACTTC.

The chain is built from TRBV7-2 and TRBJ1-1; TRBD1 is a possible D gene (6 bases). Trimming removed 4 bases from V and 7 bases from J, with 19 bases in between. Germline loops: CDR1 SGHTA, CDR2 FQGNSA. The CDR3 contains 15 residues. CDR3 coding DNA: TGTGCCAGCAGCTCAATAGTCCCGGGGGGCAGTGAAGCTTTCTTT. Its protein product is CASSSIVPGGSEAFF.

This rearrangement joins TRBV5-4 to TRBJ2-7; TRBD2 agrees at 8 bases. The CDR3 spans 15 residues. Germline CDR1 and CDR2: SGHNT and YYREEE (reference sequence). The V gene end was trimmed by 1 base and the J gene end by 3 bases; junction bases not matched to a gene: 6. The CDR3 here is CASSLKSGRGYEQYF. The CDR3 DNA is TGTGCCAGCAGCTTGAAAAGCGGGAGAGGCTACGAGCAGTACTTC.

In its sample, this clone ranks as medium-sized. This sequence joins TRBV7-9 and TRBJ2-7; 11 nucleotides align to TRBD2. V dropped 1 base and J dropped 7; count of bases not matched to a gene: 3. The germline CDR1 and CDR2 sequences are SEHNR and FQNEAQ (reference sequence). The CDR3 sequence is 14 residues long. This chain's CDR3 is CASSLDRLAGEQYF. The CDR3 DNA is TGTGCCAGCAGCTTAGATCGACTAGCGGGGGAGCAGTACTTC.

V gene TRBV6-1 combines with J gene TRBJ1-1; weak D call: TRBD1 (5 bases). Germline CDR1 is MNHNS and CDR2 is SASEGT. There are 13 residues in the CDR3. The V gene lost 1 base and the J gene lost 5 bases, with 8 bases spanning the gap. CDR3 bases: TGTGCCAGCAGTGAAGTCGGGGGTACTGAAGCTTTCTTT. It yields the protein CASSEVGGTEAFF.

The chain combines TRBV11-3 with TRBJ2-1, with 9 bases fitting TRBD1. The CDR3 is made up of 16 amino acids. Germline values: CDR1 SGHNT, CDR2 YENEEA. The ends lost 5 bases at V and 6 bases at J; junction bases unmatched: 11. Written as DNA, the CDR3 is TGTGCCAGCAGCCCCCGCGCGGGACAGGGTAGCAATGAGCAGTTCTTC. It codes for CASSPRAGQGSNEQFF.